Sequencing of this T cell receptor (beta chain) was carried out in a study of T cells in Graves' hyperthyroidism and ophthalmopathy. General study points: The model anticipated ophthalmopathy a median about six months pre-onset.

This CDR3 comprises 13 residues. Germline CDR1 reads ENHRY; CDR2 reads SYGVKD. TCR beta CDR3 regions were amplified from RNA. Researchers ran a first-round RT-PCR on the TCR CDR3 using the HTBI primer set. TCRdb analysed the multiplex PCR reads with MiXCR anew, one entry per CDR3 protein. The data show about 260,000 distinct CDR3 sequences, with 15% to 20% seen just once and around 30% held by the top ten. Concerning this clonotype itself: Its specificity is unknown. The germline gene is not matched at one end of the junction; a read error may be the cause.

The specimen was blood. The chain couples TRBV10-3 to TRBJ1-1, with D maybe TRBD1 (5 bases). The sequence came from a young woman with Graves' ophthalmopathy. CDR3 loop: CASSRQTHTEAFF. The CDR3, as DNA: TGTGCCAGCAGTCGACAGACGCACACTGAAGCTTTCTTT.